The text below deals with one TCR beta chain. This specimen comes from a study of blood T cell repertoires in COVID-19. Study details: Acute and convalescent COVID-19 specimens originated in the United States, Italy and Spain. T cells, B-cell-depleted T cells, or PBMCs supplied cDNA or gDNA.

This CDR3 has 15 residues. The V gene's germline CDR1 is SGHTA and CDR2 FQGNSA. V dropped 1 base and J dropped 6 bases, with 13 bases sitting between them. The table came from immunoSEQ multiplex PCR; TCRdb's copy has only in-frame clones and leaves some out. The sample shows 180,000 or so clones, under 85% of them seen only once. The sequenced material came from peripheral blood. The V and J genes are TRBV7-2 and TRBJ1-5; D is perhaps TRBD1 (5 bases). This clonotype was obtained from a man aged 55 to 70 who had recovered from COVID-19. The CDR3 nucleotides read TGTGCCAGCAGCTTAGAGGGGTACGGGGGTCAGCCCCAGCATTTT. Encoded protein: CASSLEGYGGQPQHF.